These 28 T cell receptor beta chains came from one sample sequenced in a study of T-cell memory formation after mild COVID-19. TCRdb independently ran MiXCR on the 5' RACE reads; one entry per CDR3 protein. The sample has 250,000 or so distinct CDR3 sequences, roughly 9.4% seen once; the top ten hold 20% to 25%. Sequencing was performed on PBMCs or a T cell subset sorted from them (not recorded which). Receptor source: a man aged 18 to 29 who had mild COVID-19 (a few samples of this study predate the infection). Cell type and time point are not known.

The chain couples TRBV6-6 to TRBJ2-6, with D perhaps matching TRBD2 (5 bases). The CDR3 is made up of 14 amino acids. Deletions cut 8 bases from V and 3 bases from J, with 11 bases between. Germline loops: CDR1 MNHNY, CDR2 SVGAGI (reference sequence). The CDR3 DNA reads as TGTGCCAGCCACCCCGAGGGTGGGGCCAACGTCCTGACTTTC. Encoded protein: CASHPEGGANVLTF.

This chain connects TRBV15 to TRBJ1-4, with D possibly TRBD1 on 6 matching bases. V lost 3 bases, J lost 2 bases, and 16 bases lay in between. CDR3 length: 17 amino acids. CDR1 and CDR2 (germline): LNHNV, YYDKDF (reference sequence). The CDR3 loop reads CATSRGAGTKTNEKLFF. The CDR3, as DNA: TGTGCCACCAGCAGGGGGGCAGGGACGAAGACTAATGAAAAACTGTTTTTT.

Only a few counts were recorded for this clonotype. The chain is built from TRBV4-1 and TRBJ1-1, with 11 bases that match TRBD1. Germline loops: CDR1 MGHRA, CDR2 YSYEKL. The CDR3 is 17 amino acids. The V segment lost 3 bases and the J segment 1 base; nucleotides outside the gene matches: 7. CDR3 DNA sequence: TGCGCCAGCAGCCAGTTTGGGGGACAGGGGGGGAACACTGAAGCTTTCTTT. Translated: CASSQFGGQGGNTEAFF.

V gene TRBV19 combines with J gene TRBJ1-2; a weak D match, TRBD1 (5 bases). Per germline, CDR1 LNHDA and CDR2 SQIVND (reference sequence). The CDR3 consists of 15 residues. V lost 2 bases, J lost 1 base, and 11 bases lay in between. The CDR3 reads CASSISGGLNYGYTF. The CDR3, as DNA: TGTGCCAGTAGTATATCCGGGGGACTTAACTATGGCTACACCTTC. Based on the CDR3 plus reference TRBV19 and TRBJ1-2, the full variable domain is DGGITQSPKYLFRKEGQNVTLSCEQNLNHDAMYWYRQDPGQGLRLIYYSQIVNDFQKGDIAEGYSVSREKKESFPLTVTSAQKNPTAFYLCASSISGGLNYGYTFGSGTRLTVV.

The chain combines TRBV29-1 with TRBJ1-1, with D hard to call. Trimming pared 5 bases from V and 3 bases from J, leaving 4 bases between. Germline CDR1 SQVTM, CDR2 ANQGSEA. The CDR3 has 10 amino acids. CDR3 sequence reads: CSVHHTEAFF. The CDR3 region has the DNA TGCAGCGTTCACCACACTGAAGCTTTCTTT.

This clonotype was seen only a few times. V usage is TRBV7-2 and J usage is TRBJ2-5; D call uncertain. Germline V gives CDR1 SGHTA, CDR2 FQGNSA. This CDR3 spans 14 amino acids. V lost 2 bases and J 1 base, leaving 8 bases between the germline ends. The CDR3 sequence: CASSLLTPQETQYF. In DNA, the CDR3 is TGTGCCAGCAGCTTATTGACGCCCCAAGAGACCCAGTACTTC.

J is TRBJ1-1 and V is TRBV6-4; D is unresolved. Trimming shortened V by 8 bases and J by 1 base, and 11 bases separated the two germline ends. The CDR3 is made up of 13 amino acids. From germline, CDR1 is MRHNA and CDR2 SNTAGT. CDR3 loop: CASAEETNTEAFF. The CDR3 region has the DNA TGTGCCAGCGCCGAGGAGACGAACACTGAAGCTTTCTTT.

This clonotype was detected a few times. The V call is TRBV7-6, the J call TRBJ2-7; 8 bases map to TRBD1. J lost 3 bases, V lost 4 bases, and 14 bases had no gene match. From germline, CDR1 is SGHVS and CDR2 FNYEAQ. This CDR3 comprises 17 residues. CDR3 in DNA: TGTGCCAGCAGCTGGGCGGTCTCCGTGACAGGGGTCTACGAGCAGTACTTC. Its translation: CASSWAVSVTGVYEQYF.

This clonotype was counted between two and nine times. The J gene is TRBJ2-4, the V gene TRBV9; no clear D gene. The ends were cut back, 2 bases at V and 5 bases at J, with 23 bases in the middle. This CDR3 is built from 18 residues. Per the germline V gene, CDR1 is SGDLS and CDR2 is YYNGEE. The CDR3 DNA follows: TGTGCCAGCAGCGTGCACCCGTCCCTTCACACCCCAGAAAACATTCAGTACTTC. Protein: CASSVHPSLHTPENIQYF.

This clonotype was detected ten times or more. The V call is TRBV12-3 or TRBV12-4, the J call TRBJ1-2; D gene ambiguous. The CDR3 is made up of 12 amino acids. V was trimmed by 2 bases and J by 2 bases, leaving 3 bases between them. In nucleotides, the CDR3 is TGTGCCAGCAGTTTACAAAACTATGGCTACACCTTC. This encodes CASSLQNYGYTF.

This clonotype was detected many times. The V gene is TRBV6-5, the J gene TRBJ1-1; D is undetermined. The CDR3 extends over 13 amino acids. CDR1 and CDR2 (germline): MNHEY, SVGAGI. V lost 0 bases, J lost 1 base, and 3 bases lay in between. The CDR3, as DNA: TGTGCCAGCAGTTACTCGAAGAACACTGAAGCTTTCTTT. Amino acids: CASSYSKNTEAFF.

This clonotype was picked up many times. V gene TRBV2 combines with J gene TRBJ2-5; 7 bases map to TRBD1. The germline V gene encodes CDR1 SNHLY and CDR2 FYNNEI. J gave up 2 bases and V 6 bases, and 6 bases lay outside the gene matches. The CDR3 length is 14 residues. The CDR3 DNA follows: TGTGCCAGCAGGCACAGGGGTACTCAAGAGACCCAGTACTTC. It specifies CASRHRGTQETQYF.

V is TRBV5-1 and J is TRBJ2-3; TRBD2 is a possible D gene (5 bases). The CDR3 is 17 residues long. Trimming took off 3 bases at V and 0 bases at J, with 17 bases between the two ends. CDR1 and CDR2 from the germline V gene are SGHRS and YFSETQ. CDR3 amino acids: CASSSRAGQISTDTQYF. CDR3 DNA sequence: TGCGCCAGCAGCTCGCGGGCAGGCCAAATTAGCACAGATACGCAGTATTTT. The whole variable domain, filled in from reference TRBV5-1 and TRBJ2-3, reads KAGVTQTPRYLIKTRGQQVTLSCSPISGHRSVSWYQQTPGQGLQFLFEYFSETQRNKGNFPGRFSGRQFSNSRSEMNVSTLELGDSALYLCASSSRAGQISTDTQYFGPGTRLTVL.

The rearrangement joins TRBV2 to TRBJ2-5; either TRBD1 or TRBD2 may supply D (5 bases each). Trimming removed 1 base at V and 3 bases at J, with 12 bases between. The germline CDR1 and CDR2 sequences are SNHLY and FYNNEI. The CDR3 has 15 residues. In nucleotides, the CDR3 is TGTGCCAGCAGTGAAGGGTGGGGGACGGAAGAGACCCAGTACTTC. This encodes CASSEGWGTEETQYF.

V is TRBV7-2 and J is TRBJ2-2; D gene ambiguous. This CDR3 spans 16 amino acids. From germline, CDR1 is SGHTA and CDR2 FQGNSA. V lost 0 bases and J 6 bases, leaving 14 bases between the germline ends. For the CDR3, the DNA is TGTGCCAGCAGCTTAGCCTCTCGGTCCCCACCCGGGGAGCTGTTTTTT. Protein: CASSLASRSPPGELFF.

The chain employs TRBV12-3 or TRBV12-4 and TRBJ2-7; the match to TRBD2 covers 9 bases. CDR3 length: 14 amino acids. After removal of 5 bases from V and 6 bases from J, the junction contained 8 bases not matched to a gene. CDR3 sequence: CASSERGEWSEQYF. In nucleotides, the CDR3 is TGTGCCAGCAGTGAGCGGGGGGAGTGGAGCGAGCAGTACTTC.

The chain joins TRBV20-1 to TRBJ2-1; the match to TRBD2 covers 11 bases. The junction had 10 bases not matched to a gene; V was cut back by 6 bases and J by 3 bases. CDR1 is DFQATT, CDR2 SNEGSKA, per germline (reference sequence). The CDR3 covers 16 residues. The CDR3 sequence is CSAAAPGTSGYNEQFF. In nucleotides, the CDR3 is TGCAGTGCAGCAGCGCCAGGGACTAGCGGCTACAATGAGCAGTTCTTC.

This chain links TRBV6-5 with TRBJ2-7; 7 bases fit TRBD1. V lost 9 bases and J lost 5; bases outside the gene matches: 7. Per germline, CDR1 MNHEY and CDR2 SVGAGI. The CDR3 contains 12 residues. CDR3 DNA: TGTGCCAGTTCGGAGACAGGGAACGAGCAGTACTTC. It specifies CASSETGNEQYF.

The chain has TRBV11-2 and TRBJ2-1, with a tentative D call TRBD2 (5 bases). The CDR3 runs 15 residues. Germline V gives CDR1 SGHAT, CDR2 FQNNGV. V was cut by 2 bases and J by 6 bases, with 14 bases left in between. This CDR3 is CASSLILGSRNEQFF. The DNA of the CDR3 is TGTGCCAGCAGCTTAATCCTGGGGAGTCGCAATGAGCAGTTCTTC.

The sample holds many counts of this clonotype. J is TRBJ1-5 and V is TRBV5-6; D is undetermined. The CDR3 runs to 15 residues. Per the germline V gene, CDR1 is SGHDT and CDR2 is YYEEEE. Trimming took 5 bases from V and 1 from J, leaving 13 bases between them. The CDR3 spells CASSKTSGSNQPQHF. CDR3 DNA sequence: TGTGCCAGCAGTAAGACCTCTGGAAGCAATCAGCCCCAGCATTTT.

DNA for the CDR3: TGTGCCAGCTCACCACCGAGGGCAGGGGATAGTGAGCAGTTCTTC. This gives the protein CASSPPRAGDSEQFF. The chain recombines TRBV18 with TRBJ2-1; a possible D gene is TRBD1 (6 bases). CDR3 length: 15 amino acids. CDR1 and CDR2 from the germline V gene are KGHSH and LQKENI. The V end lost 0 bases, the J end lost 9 bases, and 15 bases lay between the germline ends.

This clonotype was picked up a small number of times. CDR3 loop: CASSPGQGYGYTF. In DNA, the CDR3 is TGTGCCAGCAGCCCCGGACAGGGGTATGGCTACACCTTC. The V gene is TRBV12-3 or TRBV12-4, the J gene TRBJ1-2; 9 bases map to TRBD1. The CDR3 has 13 amino acids. Trimming took 6 bases from V and 5 from J; bases not matched to a gene: 4.

This clonotype was detected only once. V and J are TRBV20-1 and TRBJ1-5; TRBD1 agrees at 8 bases. The CDR3 totals 13 residues. The germline V gene encodes CDR1 DFQATT and CDR2 SNEGSKA (reference sequence). Trimming at V came to 3 bases and at J to 9 bases, leaving 7 bases not matched to a gene. CDR3 nucleotides: TGCAGTGCTAGCCTACAGGGGGTTCTGCCCCAGCATTTT. This translates into CSASLQGVLPQHF.

This rearrangement joins TRBV5-1 to TRBJ2-4; D is undetermined. Looked up from germline, CDR1 is SGHRS and CDR2 is YFSETQ. The ends were cut back, 4 bases at V and 8 bases at J, with 10 bases in the middle. The CDR3 length is 12 residues. DNA of the CDR3: TGCGCCAGCAGCCCCGACGCGGACATTCAGTACTTC. Its protein product is CASSPDADIQYF. Supplemented by reference TRBV5-1 and TRBJ2-4, the full variable domain reads KAGVTQTPRYLIKTRGQQVTLSCSPISGHRSVSWYQQTPGQGLQFLFEYFSETQRNKGNFPGRFSGRQFSNSRSEMNVSTLELGDSALYLCASSPDADIQYFGAGTRLSVL.

The V and J genes are TRBV2 and TRBJ2-3; TRBD2 matches at 13 bases. Unmatched junction bases numbered 20, after V lost 7 bases and J lost 7 bases. CDR3 length: 19 residues. CDR1 and CDR2 (germline): SNHLY, FYNNEI. The CDR3 DNA follows: TGTGCCAGCACGAGCAGGACTAGCGGGGGCCCTACAACCTTCAATACGCAGTATTTT. It translates to CASTSRTSGGPTTFNTQYF. Together with reference TRBV2 and TRBJ2-3, the CDR3 gives the full variable domain: EPEVTQTPSHQVTQMGQEVILRCVPISNHLYFYWYRQILGQKVEFLVSFYNNEISEKSEIFDDQFSVERPDGSNFTLKIRSTKLEDSAMYFCASTSRTSGGPTTFNTQYFGPGTRLTVL.

This clonotype was detected only a few times. The rearrangement links TRBV5-1 to TRBJ2-5, with D tentatively TRBD1 (5 bases). There are 14 residues in the CDR3. V was cut by 2 bases and J by 2 bases, with 10 bases left in between. The germline V gene has CDR1 SGHRS and CDR2 YFSETQ. This chain's CDR3 is CASSLQDKQETQYF. The CDR3 coding sequence is TGCGCCAGCAGCTTACAGGATAAACAAGAGACCCAGTACTTC.

The genes are TRBV7-2 and TRBJ2-3; D possibly corresponds to TRBD2 (6 bases). Germline V gene data show CDR1 as SGHTA and CDR2 as FQGNSA. Trimming left V 5 bases short and J 2 bases short, with 14 bases between. This CDR3 is 15 amino acids long. This CDR3 is CASSQEGTNTDTQYF. Here the CDR3 DNA reads TGTGCCAGCAGCCAGGAGGGCACGAACACAGATACGCAGTATTTT. The full variable domain, completed using reference TRBV7-2 and TRBJ2-3, is GAGVSQSPSNKVTEKGKDVELRCDPISGHTALYWYRQSLGQGLEFLIYFQGNSAPDKSGLPSDRFSAERTGGSVSTLTIQRTQQEDSAVYLCASSQEGTNTDTQYFGPGTRLTVL.

This clonotype showed up just a few times. V is TRBV5-6 and J is TRBJ1-2, with 9 bases fitting TRBD1. The V segment lost 0 bases and the J segment 8 bases; nucleotides outside the gene matches: 8. CDR1 and CDR2 from the germline V gene are SGHDT and YYEEEE. CDR3 length: 15 amino acids. CDR3 residues: CASSLGNYRGPGYTF. CDR3 in DNA: TGTGCCAGCAGCTTGGGAAACTACAGGGGGCCCGGCTACACCTTC.